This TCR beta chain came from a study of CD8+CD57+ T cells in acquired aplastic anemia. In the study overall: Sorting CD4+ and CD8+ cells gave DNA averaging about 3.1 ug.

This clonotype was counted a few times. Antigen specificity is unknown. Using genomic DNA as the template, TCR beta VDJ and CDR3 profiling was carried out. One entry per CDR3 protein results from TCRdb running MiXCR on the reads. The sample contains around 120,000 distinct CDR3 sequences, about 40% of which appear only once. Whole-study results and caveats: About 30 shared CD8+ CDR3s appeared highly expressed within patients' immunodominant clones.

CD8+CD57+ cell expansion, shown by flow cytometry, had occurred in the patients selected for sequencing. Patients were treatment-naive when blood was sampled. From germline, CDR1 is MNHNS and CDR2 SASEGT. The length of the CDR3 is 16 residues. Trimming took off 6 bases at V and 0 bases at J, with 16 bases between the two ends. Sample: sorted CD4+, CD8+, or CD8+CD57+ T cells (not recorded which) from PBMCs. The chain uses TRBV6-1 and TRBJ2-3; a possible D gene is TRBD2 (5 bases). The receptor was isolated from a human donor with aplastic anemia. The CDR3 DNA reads TGTGCCAGCAGCCCTTCGGGAAGGACTAGCACAGATACGCAGTATTTT. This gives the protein CASSPSGRTSTDTQYF.